This T cell receptor beta chain was captured in a study of control samples from healthy donors and cancer patients. Profiled with immunoSEQ multiplex PCR; TCRdb holds only in-frame clones, not every one. The sample carries about 21,000 clones, 80% to 90% recorded once. The germline V gene encodes CDR1 SNHLY and CDR2 FYNNEI. Trimming removed 7 bases at V and 2 bases at J, with 8 bases between. The CDR3 covers 12 residues. Sequenced material: PBMCs. This clonotype was sampled from a man aged 55 to 70 with colorectal cancer. This chain links TRBV2 with TRBJ1-1; D unresolved. CDR3 in amino acids: CASIRGNTEAFF. The CDR3 DNA is TGTGCCAGCATACGGGGAAACACTGAAGCTTTCTTT. The variable domain in full, with the rest retrieved from reference TRBV2 and TRBJ1-1, is EPEVTQTPSHQVTQMGQEVILRCVPISNHLYFYWYRQILGQKVEFLVSFYNNEISEKSEIFDDQFSVERPDGSNFTLKIRSTKLEDSAMYFCASIRGNTEAFFGQGTRLTVV.